These 10 T cell receptor beta chains were sequenced from one sample in a study of response to subunit inactivated influenza vaccine. TCRdb re-derived calls from the RT-PCR reads in MiXCR, one entry per CDR3 protein. The sample includes about 800,000 distinct CDR3 sequences, around 21% of them seen just once. The source was PBMCs from blood, collected 5 days after vaccination. The receptor set was obtained from a man aged 50 to 59 who received an inactivated influenza vaccine.

V usage is TRBV25-1 and J usage is TRBJ2-1, with D uncertain. The V end lost 1 base, the J end lost 1 base, and 5 bases lay between the germline ends. Germline V lookup: CDR1 MGHDK, CDR2 SYGVNS. CDR3 length: 14 residues. The CDR3, as DNA: TGTGCCAGCAGTGAATTTGGGTCCTACAATGAGCAGTTCTTC. It translates to CASSEFGSYNEQFF.

At least ten counts were recorded for this clonotype. The CDR3, as DNA: TGCAGTGCTAGAGGAACCAACTATGGCTACACCTTC. Translating it yields CSARGTNYGYTF. The gene calls are TRBV20-1 and TRBJ1-2; D is uncertain. The CDR3 length is 12 residues. V lost 1 base to trimming and J lost 2 bases, with 5 bases between them. The germline gives CDR1 DFQATT, CDR2 SNEGSKA (reference sequence).

This clonotype occurred a few times. The chain couples TRBV10-3 to TRBJ2-1, with 10 positions matching TRBD2. The CDR3 loop spans 18 amino acids. Trimming cost V 0 bases and J 15 bases; bases outside gene matches: 20. The germline V gene encodes CDR1 ENHRY and CDR2 SYGVKD. The CDR3 reads CAISESGFGTSAAKESFF. DNA for the CDR3: TGTGCCATCAGTGAGTCGGGGTTCGGGACTAGCGCCGCTAAGGAGTCGTTCTTC.

The chain carries TRBV5-1 and TRBJ1-2, with D unclear. The CDR3 spans 15 residues. Germline CDR1 and CDR2: SGHRS and YFSETQ. V lost 0 bases to trimming and J lost 7 bases, with 16 bases between them. DNA for the CDR3: TGCGCCAGCAGCTTGGATGGGGTTCCGGCCAGTGGCTACACCTTC. The encoded protein is CASSLDGVPASGYTF.

There are a few counts of this clonotype. The rearrangement uses TRBV2 and TRBJ2-1; D uncertain. V shed 0 bases and J shed 9 bases, with 3 bases lying between them. Germline CDR1 is SNHLY and CDR2 is FYNNEI. The CDR3 runs 11 residues. The CDR3 sequence is CASSEAVEQFF. The CDR3 nucleotides read TGTGCCAGCAGTGAAGCGGTTGAGCAGTTCTTC. Together with reference TRBV2 and TRBJ2-1, the CDR3 gives the full variable domain: EPEVTQTPSHQVTQMGQEVILRCVPISNHLYFYWYRQILGQKVEFLVSFYNNEISEKSEIFDDQFSVERPDGSNFTLKIRSTKLEDSAMYFCASSEAVEQFFGPGTRLTVL.

V usage is TRBV3-1 and J usage is TRBJ2-5; D not resolved. CDR1 and CDR2 (germline): LGHDT, YNNKEL (reference sequence). This CDR3 spans 13 amino acids. V was cut by 1 base and J by 3 bases, with 6 bases left in between. CDR3 protein: CASSQGVEETQYF. DNA for the CDR3: TGTGCCAGCAGCCAAGGGGTGGAAGAGACCCAGTACTTC.

Only a few counts were recorded for this clonotype. V is TRBV4-3 and J is TRBJ2-1; 7 bases align to TRBD2. Germline CDR1 LGHNA, CDR2 YSLEER. CDR3 size: 15 residues. V dropped 0 bases and J dropped 3; count of bases not matched to a gene: 2. The CDR3 DNA reads as TGCGCCAGCAGCCAAGAACAGCGGGGCTACAATGAGCAGTTCTTC. Amino acids: CASSQEQRGYNEQFF.

The chain couples TRBV20-1 to TRBJ2-7; TRBD2 is a possible D gene (6 bases). The CDR3 covers 14 residues. Germline V lookup: CDR1 DFQATT, CDR2 SNEGSKA (reference sequence). Trimming pared 1 base from V and 4 bases from J, leaving 14 bases between. CDR3 DNA: TGCAGTGCTAGAGCTAGCGAGAGAAGGTACGAGCAGTACTTC. It is translated as CSARASERRYEQYF.

The chain employs TRBV3-1 and TRBJ2-5; TRBD2 matches at 12 bases. This CDR3 has 17 residues. J gave up 5 bases and V 3 bases, and 10 bases lay outside the gene matches. CDR1 and CDR2 from the germline V gene are LGHDT and YNNKEL (reference sequence). Here the CDR3 reads CASSHGLAGNLEETQYF. The CDR3, as DNA: TGTGCCAGCAGCCACGGACTAGCGGGGAACCTTGAGGAGACCCAGTACTTC.

The chain employs TRBV7-9 and TRBJ1-5; D remains unclear. CDR1 is SEHNR, CDR2 FQNEAQ, per germline (reference sequence). The CDR3 length is 12 residues. V was trimmed by 4 bases and J by 5 bases, leaving 6 bases between them. For the CDR3, the DNA is TGTGCCAGCAGCTCCCCGGATCAGCCCCAGCATTTT. Its protein is CASSSPDQPQHF.